Listed here are 4 T cell receptor beta chains from one sample, sequenced in a study of control samples from healthy donors and cancer patients. Sequencing used immunoSEQ multiplex PCR; TCRdb keeps in-frame clones, though not all of them. The sample yields approximately 150,000 clones, 96% seen once. Sequenced sample: blood. The receptors derive from a young woman in good health.

This chain uses TRBV18 with TRBJ2-7, with 9 bases lining up with TRBD1. The J segment lost 2 bases and the V segment lost 3 bases, leaving 8 bases of the junction unmatched. The CDR3 has 16 amino acids. Germline assignment: CDR1 KGHSH and CDR2 LQKENI. The CDR3 nucleotides read TGTGCCAGCTCACCCCGGGACAGGGAGACGGCCTACGAGCAGTACTTC. Its protein is CASSPRDRETAYEQYF.

This clone came up once. The rearrangement uses TRBV10-3 and TRBJ1-1; tentative D call: TRBD1 (6 bases). The CDR3 runs to 15 residues. Germline V gene lookup returns CDR1 ENHRY and CDR2 SYGVKD. With 6 bases removed from V and 0 bases from J, the gap between germline ends came to 14 bases. Written as DNA, the CDR3 is TGTGCCATCAGGGGACAAGATTTCATGAACACTGAAGCTTTCTTT. Protein: CAIRGQDFMNTEAFF.

The rearrangement links TRBV28 to TRBJ2-1; 8 bases agree with TRBD2. After removal of 5 bases from V and 0 bases from J, the junction contained 9 bases not matched to a gene. CDR1 is MDHEN, CDR2 SYDVKM, per germline. This CDR3 comprises 17 residues. This CDR3 reads CASSLGSGISSYNEQFF. Here the CDR3 DNA reads TGTGCCAGCAGTCTGGGTAGCGGGATTAGCTCCTACAATGAGCAGTTCTTC.

The rearrangement uses TRBV18 and TRBJ2-7; TRBD1 agrees at 7 bases. The CDR3 loop spans 15 amino acids. The germline gives CDR1 KGHSH, CDR2 LQKENI. The J segment lost 7 bases and the V segment lost 4 bases, leaving 13 bases of the junction unmatched. CDR3 sequence reads: CASSRGTESYREQYF. Written as DNA, the CDR3 is TGTGCCAGCTCACGAGGGACAGAATCCTACCGAGAGCAGTACTTC. Full variable domain (outside the CDR3, taken from reference TRBV18 and TRBJ2-7): NAGVMQNPRHLVRRRGQEARLRCSPMKGHSHVYWYRQLPEEGLKFMVYLQKENIIDESGMPKERFSAEFPKEGPSILRIQQVVRGDSAAYFCASSRGTESYREQYFGPGTRLTVT.